Below, 20 T cell receptor beta chains from the same sample are listed, as sequenced in a study of T cell responses to AZD1222 COVID-19 vaccine. Using immunoSEQ multiplex PCR, the repertoire was profiled, and TCRdb retains in-frame clones only, with some absent. The table lists about 150,000 clones, about nine tenths of them singletons, with approximately 5.9% in the top ten. Specimen: peripheral blood, collected 28 days after the second AZD1222 dose. All receptors derive from an adult who received the AZD1222 COVID-19 vaccine.

This clone came up once. The rearrangement uses TRBV19 and TRBJ1-5; D unclear. The V end lost 1 base, the J end lost 0 bases, and 7 bases lay between the germline ends. CDR3 size: 15 residues. CDR1 is LNHDA and CDR2 is SQIVND in the germline V gene (reference sequence). The CDR3 DNA sequence: TGTGCCAGTAGTATAGGCGGAAATAGCAATCAGCCCCAGCATTTT. Its protein is CASSIGGNSNQPQHF.

J is TRBJ1-6 and V is TRBV28, with 9 bases identical to TRBD1. The length of the CDR3 is 15 residues. V dropped 7 bases and J dropped 8; count of bases not matched to a gene: 9. Germline loops: CDR1 MDHEN, CDR2 SYDVKM. The CDR3 is CASTAEDRGYSPLHF. The CDR3 bases are TGTGCCAGCACCGCGGAGGACAGGGGTTATTCACCCCTCCACTTT. Variable domain in full (rest from reference TRBV28 and TRBJ1-6): DVKVTQSSRYLVKRTGEKVFLECVQDMDHENMFWYRQDPGLGLRLIYFSYDVKMKEKGDIPEGYSVSREKKERFSLILESASTNQTSMYLCASTAEDRGYSPLHFGNGTRLTVT.

V and J are TRBV19 and TRBJ1-5, with 11 bases identical to TRBD1. The CDR3 loop spans 13 amino acids. Per germline, CDR1 LNHDA and CDR2 SQIVND (reference sequence). Trimming removed 7 bases from V and 7 bases from J; junction bases left unmatched: 3. CDR3 region: CASTGQGGQPQHF. The CDR3 coding sequence is TGTGCCAGTACGGGACAGGGGGGACAGCCCCAGCATTTT.

The chain joins TRBV5-1 to TRBJ2-7; 11 bases map to TRBD1. Per the germline V gene, CDR1 is SGHRS and CDR2 is YFSETQ. Germline trimming cut 3 bases from V and 6 bases from J; bases unmatched to any gene: 8. CDR3 length: 15 residues. Here the CDR3 DNA reads TGCGCCAGCAGCTCCACGGGACAGGGGGTTGGCGAGCAGTACTTC. Protein sequence: CASSSTGQGVGEQYF.

V usage is TRBV5-1 and J usage is TRBJ2-1, with 8 bases fitting TRBD1. This CDR3 contains 14 residues. Looked up from germline, CDR1 is SGHRS and CDR2 is YFSETQ. V trimming: 5 bases; J trimming: 6 bases; junction bases outside the gene matches: 7. The CDR3 region is CASSLGTGGNEQFF. Written as DNA, the CDR3 is TGCGCCAGCAGTCTCGGGACAGGTGGCAATGAGCAGTTCTTC.

V is TRBV6-5 and J is TRBJ2-1; 9 positions agree with TRBD2. Losses at the gene ends were 5 bases for V and 4 bases for J; bases not matched to a gene: 3. The CDR3 extends over 14 amino acids. CDR1 and CDR2 (germline): MNHEY, SVGAGI. The CDR3 spells CASSRTSAYNEQFF. The CDR3 DNA is TGTGCCAGCAGTAGGACTAGCGCGTACAATGAGCAGTTCTTC.

This clone was observed a handful of times. The chain uses TRBV5-6 and TRBJ2-7; D gene ambiguous. The CDR3 is 14 residues long. V dropped 2 bases and J dropped 0 bases, with 9 bases sitting between them. CDR1 is SGHDT, CDR2 YYEEEE, per germline. The CDR3 DNA reads as TGTGCCAGCAGCTTAAGACGGATCTCCTACGAGCAGTACTTC. Its protein is CASSLRRISYEQYF.

The chain uses TRBV28 and TRBJ2-7, with 8 nucleotides matching TRBD2. Germline loops: CDR1 MDHEN, CDR2 SYDVKM. The CDR3 is 16 amino acids. Trimming took 3 bases from V and 4 from J; bases not matched to a gene: 11. As DNA, the CDR3 is TGTGCCAGCAGTTTTCGACTGGTAGCGGGGCGGTACGAGCAGTACTTC. Its translation: CASSFRLVAGRYEQYF.

This chain joins TRBV10-1 and TRBJ2-5; 7 nucleotides line up with TRBD1. Germline CDR1 WNHNN, CDR2 SYGVQD (reference sequence). The V segment lost 3 bases and the J segment 10 bases; nucleotides outside the gene matches: 14. The CDR3 has 15 amino acids. Written as DNA, the CDR3 is TGCGCCAGCAGTGATGGAACGGACAGGCCCAAGGTCCAGTACTTC. Amino acid sequence: CASSDGTDRPKVQYF.

This clone was picked up one time. The CDR3 DNA follows: TGTGCCAGCAGCTTAGATTTCAGGATGCCCCAGCATTTT. Translation: CASSLDFRMPQHF. The chain combines TRBV11-2 with TRBJ1-5; unclear D gene. V was shortened by 0 bases and J by 9 bases, with 9 bases between the two germline ends. CDR3 length: 13 residues. CDR1 and CDR2 (germline): SGHAT, FQNNGV.

The DNA for the CDR3 is TGTGCCAGCAGTTTATACCCCGGACAGTTCCTGTATGGCTACACCTTC. Translating gives CASSLYPGQFLYGYTF. V gene TRBV27 combines with J gene TRBJ1-2; D possibly corresponds to TRBD1 (6 bases). The CDR3 is made up of 16 amino acids. Per the germline V gene, CDR1 is MNHEY and CDR2 is SMNVEV (reference sequence). Trimming removed 1 base from V and 5 bases from J, with 17 bases in between.

The gene calls are TRBV5-1 and TRBJ2-1, with 12 nucleotides matching TRBD2. Looked up from germline, CDR1 is SGHRS and CDR2 is YFSETQ. V lost 1 base to trimming and J lost 8 bases; unmatched junction nucleotides: 4. The CDR3 covers 15 residues. CDR3 sequence: CASSLTSGGRDEQFF. The CDR3 DNA follows: TGCGCCAGCAGCTTGACTAGCGGGGGGCGGGATGAGCAGTTCTTC.

V and J are TRBV5-1 and TRBJ2-5; D tentatively reads TRBD1 or TRBD2 (6 bases each). The V end lost 0 bases, the J end lost 4 bases, and 7 bases lay between the germline ends. The germline V gene has CDR1 SGHRS and CDR2 YFSETQ. The CDR3 is 13 residues long. This chain's CDR3 is CASSLEGGETQYF. The CDR3 nucleotides are TGCGCCAGCAGCTTGGAGGGGGGAGAGACCCAGTACTTC.

The CDR3 sequence: CASSLTGTQYF. CDR3 coding DNA: TGTGCCAGCAGCTTGACGGGTACGCAGTATTTT. The chain has TRBV5-4 and TRBJ2-3; D is undetermined. V was trimmed by 1 base and J by 8 bases, leaving 5 bases between them. The germline CDR1 and CDR2 sequences are SGHNT and YYREEE (reference sequence). The CDR3 has 11 residues.

The genes are TRBV28 and TRBJ2-7; no firm D call. CDR1 and CDR2 from the germline V gene are MDHEN and SYDVKM. This CDR3 spans 11 amino acids. The V gene lost 6 bases and the J gene lost 1 base, with 4 bases spanning the gap. CDR3 nucleotides: TGTGCCAGCAGCGCGTCCTACGAGCAGTACTTC. It yields the protein CASSASYEQYF.

This clone was recorded only once. This chain joins TRBV6-1 and TRBJ2-5; tentative D call: TRBD2 (6 bases). Germline V gene lookup returns CDR1 MNHNS and CDR2 SASEGT. Trimming took 1 base from V and 5 from J, leaving 14 bases between them. There are 15 residues in the CDR3. This chain's CDR3 is CASSEGGVDGETQYF. In DNA, the CDR3 is TGTGCCAGCAGTGAAGGGGGGGTGGATGGGGAGACCCAGTACTTC.

This chain links TRBV19 with TRBJ1-1, with D possibly TRBD1 on 5 matching bases. V shed 0 bases and J shed 0 bases, with 8 bases lying between them. There are 15 residues in the CDR3. Germline assignment: CDR1 LNHDA and CDR2 SQIVND (reference sequence). CDR3 in amino acids: CASSIDGGMNTEAFF. The CDR3 bases are TGTGCCAGTAGTATAGATGGGGGGATGAACACTGAAGCTTTCTTT.

The chain couples TRBV3-1 (or the pseudogene TRBV3-2) to TRBJ2-2; TRBD2 aligns across 13 bases. The CDR3 has 16 amino acids. The germline CDR1 and CDR2 sequences are LGHDT and YNNKEL (reference sequence). Losses at the gene ends were 1 base for V and 5 bases for J; bases not matched to a gene: 1. The CDR3 coding sequence is TGTGCCAGCAGCCAAGTACTAGCGGGAGGGACCGGGGAGCTGTTTTTT. Residues: CASSQVLAGGTGELFF.

The CDR3 DNA sequence: TGTGCCAGCTCACCAAGTGGACAGGGGTATGAAAAACTGTTTTTT. Its translation: CASSPSGQGYEKLFF. The V and J genes are TRBV18 and TRBJ1-4; 9 positions match TRBD1. Germline CDR1 is KGHSH and CDR2 is LQKENI. V shed 2 bases, J shed 6 bases, and the junction held 4 bases outside the gene matches. CDR3 length: 15 residues.

The chain has TRBV10-3 and TRBJ2-3, with D maybe TRBD2 (6 bases). Trimming took off 3 bases at V and 5 bases at J, with 9 bases between the two ends. The germline CDR1 and CDR2 sequences are ENHRY and SYGVKD. This CDR3 region has 13 residues. Here the CDR3 reads CAISDWGGDTQYF. In nucleotides, the CDR3 is TGTGCCATCAGTGATTGGGGAGGAGATACGCAGTATTTT.